A single T cell receptor beta chain is shown here with its context. Its specificity is unknown. The sample originates from a study of Tregs in tolerant kidney transplant recipients. Study-level findings and limits: Few patients were studied, so findings need validation in larger groups. Biological reproducibility was not directly addressed, but technical replication error appeared minimal.

Thawed PBMCs were FACS-sorted into unstimulated CD4+CD25+CD127- regulatory T cells, CD4+CD25- non-regulatory cells, CD4 and CD8 cells. V lost 7 bases and J 0 bases, leaving 13 bases between the germline ends. Germline V CDR1 and CDR2: MNHEY, SVGAGI. The CDR3 extends over 15 amino acids. Clones were read by immunoSEQ multiplex PCR, and TCRdb kept only the in-frame ones, dropping some. The repertoire holds 60,000 or so clones, with approximately 82% as singletons. The TCR comes from a human donor in good health. Sequenced material: CD4+ T cells from blood. This chain joins TRBV6-5 and TRBJ1-3; D uncertain. This chain's CDR3 is CASTSDSTSGNTIYF. In DNA form, the CDR3 reads TGTGCCAGCACCTCGGACTCGACCTCTGGAAACACCATATATTTT.